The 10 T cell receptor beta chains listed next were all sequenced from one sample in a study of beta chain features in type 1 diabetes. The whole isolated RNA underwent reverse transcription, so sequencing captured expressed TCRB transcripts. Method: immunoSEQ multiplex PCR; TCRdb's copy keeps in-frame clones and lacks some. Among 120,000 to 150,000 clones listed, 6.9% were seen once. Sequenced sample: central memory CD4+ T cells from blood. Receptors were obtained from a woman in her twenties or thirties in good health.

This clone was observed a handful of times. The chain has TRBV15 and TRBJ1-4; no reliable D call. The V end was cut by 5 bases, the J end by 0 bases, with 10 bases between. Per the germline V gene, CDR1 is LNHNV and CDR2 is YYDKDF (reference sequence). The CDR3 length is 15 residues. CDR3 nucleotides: TGTGCCACCAGCCCTAACCGGGCAACTAATGAAAAACTGTTTTTT. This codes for CATSPNRATNEKLFF.

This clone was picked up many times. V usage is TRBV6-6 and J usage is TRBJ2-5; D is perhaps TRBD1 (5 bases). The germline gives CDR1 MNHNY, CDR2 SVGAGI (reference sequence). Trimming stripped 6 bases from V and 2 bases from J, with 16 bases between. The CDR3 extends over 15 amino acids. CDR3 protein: CASSPTRAIQETQYF. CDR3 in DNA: TGTGCCAGCAGCCCTACCAGGGCTATACAAGAGACCCAGTACTTC.

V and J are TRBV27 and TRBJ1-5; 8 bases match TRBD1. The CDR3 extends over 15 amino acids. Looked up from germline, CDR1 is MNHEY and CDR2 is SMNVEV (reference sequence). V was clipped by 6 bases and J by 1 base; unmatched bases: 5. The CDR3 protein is CASRSWTGSNQPQHF. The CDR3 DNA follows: TGTGCCAGCAGGAGCTGGACAGGGAGCAATCAGCCCCAGCATTTT.

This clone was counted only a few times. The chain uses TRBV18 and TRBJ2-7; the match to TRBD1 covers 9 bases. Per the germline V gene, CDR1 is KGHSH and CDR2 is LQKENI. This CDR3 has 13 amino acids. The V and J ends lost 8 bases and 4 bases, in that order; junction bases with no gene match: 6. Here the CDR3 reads CASAVTGGYEQYF. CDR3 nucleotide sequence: TGTGCCAGCGCCGTGACAGGGGGTTACGAGCAGTACTTC.

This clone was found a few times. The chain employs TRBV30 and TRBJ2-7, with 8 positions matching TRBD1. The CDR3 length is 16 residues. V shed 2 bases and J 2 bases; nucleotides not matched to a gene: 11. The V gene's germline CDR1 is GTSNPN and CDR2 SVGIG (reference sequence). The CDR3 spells CAWSPHLGQGAYEQYF. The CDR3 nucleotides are TGTGCCTGGAGTCCCCACCTAGGACAGGGCGCCTACGAGCAGTACTTC.

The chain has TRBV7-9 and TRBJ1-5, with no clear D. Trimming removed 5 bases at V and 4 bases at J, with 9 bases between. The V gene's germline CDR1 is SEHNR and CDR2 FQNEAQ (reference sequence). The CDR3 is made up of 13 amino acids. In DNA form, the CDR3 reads TGTGCCAGCAGCCGTGAGGGAAATCAGCCCCAGCATTTT. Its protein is CASSREGNQPQHF.

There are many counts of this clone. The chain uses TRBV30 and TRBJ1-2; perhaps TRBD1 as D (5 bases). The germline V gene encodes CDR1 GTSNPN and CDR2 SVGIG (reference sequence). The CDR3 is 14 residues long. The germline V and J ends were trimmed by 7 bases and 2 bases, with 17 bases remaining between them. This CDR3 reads CASRGGGANYGYTF. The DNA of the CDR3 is TGTGCCTCGCGTGGAGGAGGGGCGAACTATGGCTACACCTTC.

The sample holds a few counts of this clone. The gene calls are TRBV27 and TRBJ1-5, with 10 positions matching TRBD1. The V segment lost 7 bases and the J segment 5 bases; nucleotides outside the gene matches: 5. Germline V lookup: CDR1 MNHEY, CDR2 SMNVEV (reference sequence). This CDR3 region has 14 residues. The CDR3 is CASTTGQGDQPQHF. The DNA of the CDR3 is TGTGCCAGCACTACCGGACAGGGGGATCAGCCCCAGCATTTT.

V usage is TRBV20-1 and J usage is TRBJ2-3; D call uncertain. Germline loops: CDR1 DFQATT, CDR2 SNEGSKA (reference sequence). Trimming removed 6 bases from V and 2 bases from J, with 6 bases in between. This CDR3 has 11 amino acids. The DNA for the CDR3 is TGCAGTGCAGCCCTCACAGATACGCAGTATTTT. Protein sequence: CSAALTDTQYF.

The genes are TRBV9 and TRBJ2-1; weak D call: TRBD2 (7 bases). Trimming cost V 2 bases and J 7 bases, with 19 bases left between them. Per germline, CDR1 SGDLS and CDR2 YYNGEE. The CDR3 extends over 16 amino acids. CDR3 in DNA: TGTGCCAGCAGCGTGGGGGCCGGTGGGGGGGTGAATGAGCAGTTCTTC. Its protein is CASSVGAGGGVNEQFF.